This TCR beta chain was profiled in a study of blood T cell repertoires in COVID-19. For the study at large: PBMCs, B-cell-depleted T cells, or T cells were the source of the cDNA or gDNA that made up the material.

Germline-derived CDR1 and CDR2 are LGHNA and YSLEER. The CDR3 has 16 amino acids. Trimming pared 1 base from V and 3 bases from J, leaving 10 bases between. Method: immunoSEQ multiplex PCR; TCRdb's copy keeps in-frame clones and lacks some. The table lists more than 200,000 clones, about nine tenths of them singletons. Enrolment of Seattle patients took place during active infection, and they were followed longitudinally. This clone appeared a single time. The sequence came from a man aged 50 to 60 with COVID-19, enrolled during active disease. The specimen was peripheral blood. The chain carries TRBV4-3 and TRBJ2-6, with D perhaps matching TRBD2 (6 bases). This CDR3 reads CASSQGRAGGANVLTF. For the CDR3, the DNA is TGCGCCAGCAGCCAAGGGAGGGCTGGTGGGGCCAACGTCCTGACTTTC.